This TCR beta chain was retrieved from a study of CXCR3-negative and CXCR3-positive naive CD8 T cells. Whole-study results and caveats: CXCR3 levels fell partly with cryopreservation; most assays relied on fresh PBMCs. Similar levels of surface CD5 were seen between naive subsets; TCR strength was inferred from TRB CDR3 properties. Whereas memory cells differed, naive CXCR3-negative and CXCR3-positive cells shared similar TRBV-TRBJ usage.

Through 5' RACE with UMI labels, the TRB cDNA libraries were prepared. TCRdb reprocessed the 5' RACE reads and stores each CDR3 protein as one record, lacking DNA. Reported are over 80,000 distinct CDR3 sequences; the ten largest clones contain 1.6%. The CDR3 consists of 12 residues. Germline CDR1 SQVTM, CDR2 ANQGSEA. CD45RO-CCR7+CD27+CD95- marked naive CD8+ T cells. On this clonotype itself: Its antigen is unknown.

The TCR comes from a human donor in good health. Some clones in this sample may be carry-over from other donors' samples. The genes are TRBV29-1 and TRBJ2-1; the TRBD1 assignment by TCRdb is unverifiable without DNA. The sequenced material came from naive CXCR3- CD8+ T cells from blood. Subset here: CD45RO-CCR7+CD27+CD95- naive CD8+ T cells lacking CXCR3 (TNR3-). CDR3 in amino acids: CSVGAGNNEQFF.